This TCR beta chain was retrieved from a study of blood T cell repertoires in COVID-19. At the level of the study: Spain, Italy and the United States supplied samples that represented acute and convalescent COVID-19. Sources were T cells, B-cell-depleted T cells, or PBMCs; the material itself was cDNA or gDNA.

This CDR3 has 15 residues. V was pared by 6 bases and J by 5 bases, with 9 bases of the junction left unmatched. This table comes from immunoSEQ multiplex PCR, and its TCRdb copy is limited to in-frame clones, with some not included. The profile covers 150,000 to 200,000 clones, with around 86% appearing a single time and about 7% taken by the ten largest. V and J are TRBV6-7 and TRBJ2-3; 9 nucleotides align to TRBD1. TRBV6-7 is given ORF status, its function remaining uncertain. Sequencing was done on a sample of peripheral blood. The TCR was taken from a man in his forties with acute or convalescent COVID-19. The CDR3 DNA reads as TGTGCCAGCAGCCCCTGGGACAGGGAAAAAGATACGCAGTATTTT. This encodes CASSPWDREKDTQYF.